This TCR beta chain was obtained from a study of OX40 agonist ivuxolimab in advanced cancers. Turning to the study itself: Patients were treated with ivuxolimab, an agonistic anti-OX40 (CD134) antibody. The diagnoses of dose-escalation patients were hepatocellular carcinoma, melanoma, renal cell or head and neck cancer. Treatment received earlier with anti-PD-1, anti-PD-L1 or anti-CTLA-4 agents was allowed, and over 30% had some.

The protocol was immunoSEQ multiplex PCR, while the TCRdb copy is restricted to in-frame clones and leaves out a portion. The sample includes tens of thousands of clones, 92% of them seen just once. V shed 8 bases and J 2 bases; nucleotides not matched to a gene: 4. The CDR3 runs to 14 residues. Germline V gene lookup returns CDR1 LNHDA and CDR2 SQIVND (reference sequence). The receptor's source is an adult with an advanced solid tumor such as melanoma, head and neck, liver or kidney cancer. The chain joins TRBV19 to TRBJ2-1; 9 positions match TRBD2. The sequencing used CD4+ or CD8+ T cells sorted from blood, collected in a trial of the OX40 agonist ivuxolimab. CDR3 protein: CASRTSGPYNEQFF. The CDR3 DNA sequence: TGTGCCAGTCGAACTAGCGGGCCCTACAATGAGCAGTTCTTC.